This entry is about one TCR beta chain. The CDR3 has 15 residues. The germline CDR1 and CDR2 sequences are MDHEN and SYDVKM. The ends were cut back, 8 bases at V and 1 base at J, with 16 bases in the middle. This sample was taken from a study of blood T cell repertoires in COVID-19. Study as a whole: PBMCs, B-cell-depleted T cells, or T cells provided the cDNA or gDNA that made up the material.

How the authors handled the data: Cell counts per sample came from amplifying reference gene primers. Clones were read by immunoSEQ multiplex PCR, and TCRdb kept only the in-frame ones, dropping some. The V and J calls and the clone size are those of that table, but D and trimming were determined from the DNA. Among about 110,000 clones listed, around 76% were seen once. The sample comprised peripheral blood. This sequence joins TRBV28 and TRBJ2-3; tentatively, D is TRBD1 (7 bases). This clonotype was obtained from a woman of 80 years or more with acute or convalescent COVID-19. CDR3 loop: CASPSSRGGTDTQYF. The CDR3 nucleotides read TGTGCCAGCCCTTCATCCAGGGGGGGCACAGATACGCAGTATTTT.